Listed here are 7 T cell receptor beta chains from one sample, sequenced in a study of shared clonotypes between healthy human individuals. The repertoire was sequenced with immunoSEQ multiplex PCR; TCRdb's copy has only in-frame clones and lacks some. The sample shows more than 400,000 clones, 90% to 96% of them seen only once. The sequenced material came from naive CD4+ T cells sorted from blood. Subset in this sample: CD45RA+ positively selected. Every receptor here comes from a woman between 25 and 40 years old in good health.

This CDR3 reads CASSLAEDRTGHQETQYF. The CDR3 DNA reads as TGCGCCAGCAGCTTGGCCGAGGACAGGACAGGGCACCAAGAGACCCAGTACTTC. The rearrangement uses TRBV5-1 and TRBJ2-5; 8 bases align to TRBD1. Germline V gene data show CDR1 as SGHRS and CDR2 as YFSETQ. V shed 0 bases, J shed 0 bases, and the junction held 10 bases outside the gene matches. CDR3 length: 18 residues.

This chain uses TRBV10-3 with TRBJ1-3; D is unclear. V was trimmed by 3 bases and J by 4 bases, leaving 4 bases between them. The length of the CDR3 is 12 residues. Per the germline V gene, CDR1 is ENHRY and CDR2 is SYGVKD. CDR3 DNA sequence: TGTGCCATCAGTGAACACGGAAACACCATATATTTT. Protein sequence: CAISEHGNTIYF.

The V and J genes are TRBV27 and TRBJ2-1; TRBD2 matches at 9 bases. Trimming took 1 base from V and 1 from J; bases not matched to a gene: 2. This CDR3 is 16 amino acids long. Germline V gene sequence: CDR1 MNHEY, CDR2 SMNVEV (reference sequence). The chain's CDR3 is CASSLLAGVSYNEQFF. The CDR3 DNA reads TGTGCCAGCAGTTTATTAGCGGGAGTTTCCTACAATGAGCAGTTCTTC.

The V and J genes are TRBV27 and TRBJ2-2, with D unclear. This CDR3 has 13 residues. Germline loops: CDR1 MNHEY, CDR2 SMNVEV (reference sequence). Deletions cut 4 bases from V and 6 bases from J, with 9 bases between. CDR3 nucleotides: TGTGCCAGCAGTTCTTGGAGCGCCGGGGAGCTGTTTTTT. Its translation: CASSSWSAGELFF.

V gene TRBV6-1 combines with J gene TRBJ1-1; D may be TRBD1 (5 bases). Germline lookup yields CDR1 MNHNS and CDR2 SASEGT. V was shortened by 11 bases and J by 8 bases, with 21 bases between the two germline ends. The CDR3 loop spans 13 amino acids. The CDR3: CAGQRGTGTEAFF. CDR3 DNA sequence: TGTGCCGGCCAACGTGGGACCGGGACCGAAGCTTTCTTT.

This chain uses TRBV2 with TRBJ2-1, with D perhaps TRBD1 or TRBD2 (6 bases each). Trimming pared 6 bases from V and 1 base from J, leaving 10 bases between. Germline V CDR1 and CDR2: SNHLY, FYNNEI. There are 14 residues in the CDR3. CDR3 nucleotide sequence: TGTGCCAGCAGCCCGGGGGCATCCTACAATGAGCAGTTCTTC. Translated, it gives CASSPGASYNEQFF.

This clone was seen once. V and J are TRBV7-9 and TRBJ2-7, with D unresolved. The V and J ends lost 6 bases and 2 bases respectively, with 11 bases between them. The germline V gene has CDR1 SEHNR and CDR2 FQNEAQ (reference sequence). The CDR3 contains 13 residues. DNA of the CDR3: TGTGCCAGCAGTCATGACATACCCTACGAGCAGTACTTC. Protein: CASSHDIPYEQYF.